The present TCR beta chain was sequenced within a study of siplizumab effects on memory and regulatory T cells (dated by TCRdb to about 2019). Some background on the complete study: The effect of the anti-CD2 antibody siplizumab on alloreactive T-cell subsets was examined in allogeneic mixed lymphocyte reactions constructed from human PBMCs.

The germline V gene yields MNHEY for CDR1 and SVGAGI for CDR2. Inclusive of the bounding cysteine and phenylalanine, the CDR3 is 11 residues long. The read is trimmed to its CDR3 DNA, 33 bases read in frame from base 1. What the authors observed across the whole study: Whether proliferating Tregs from siplizumab cultures actually had suppressive function was not functionally confirmed. A naive or memory phenotype could not be assigned to roughly 80-97% of proliferating CD4+ or CD8+ clones. Siplizumab significantly reduced the cumulative frequency of alloreactive sequences traceable to unstimulated CD4+ memory T cells. Because sequences at frequencies below about 10^-5 were poorly captured, only a minor fraction of alloreactive clones could be mapped back to unstimulated subsets. Greater diversity appeared to be present in unstimulated naive T cells than in memory T cells, and a substantial contribution to the alloresponse seemed to be made by naive cells. In reactions with siplizumab, an average of about 75% of mappable alloreactive CD4+ clones were Treg-derived, compared with roughly 26% in control reactions.

Details on this clone: This receptor's antigen is unknown. The record has no base qualities; no much larger clone is one base away.

Sorted unstimulated T cells and proliferating T cells recovered from mixed lymphocyte reactions were subjected to TCRbeta CDR3 sequencing. Fresh whole blood from approximately ten HLA-typed healthy donors was used to isolate PBMCs. Library generation was performed with the immunoSEQ multiplex PCR assay. Each sample had 85,000 to 100,000 TCR templates assayed by the deep sequencing platform. Genomic DNA extracted from sorted T cells was the material used for TCRbeta CDR3 sequencing. As for the authors' bioinformatics: The R programming language was used for clonal analysis of the TCRbeta CDR3 data. Comparing unstimulated samples against CFSE-low samples taken after the reaction was how alloreactive CD4+ and CD8+ clones were defined. Alloreactive CD4+ clones were assigned to regulatory or non-regulatory origin by matching sequences to sorted unstimulated Treg and non-Treg repertoires. Entries here come from immuneACCESS through TCRdb and include only in-frame sequences with V and J called. Some clones fail to appear in such tables; in the studies checked, an unresolved V gene covers under half of the shortfall, and the cause of the remainder is unknown. Clonal size and the V and J genes are those of that table, whereas D and trimming came from the DNA. The sample table lists over 70,000 clones, just under 95% of them with a count of one. The ten top clones hold around 20% of the sample.

Sequencing was carried out using CD8+ T cells sorted from blood. In this chain, TRBV6-5 is recombined with TRBJ2-5, and possibly TRBD2, on 5 matching bases. The receptor was derived from a human donor in good health. CDR3 protein: CASEYQETQYF. The nucleotide sequence is given as TGTGCTAGCGAGTACCAAGAGACCCAGTACTTC.